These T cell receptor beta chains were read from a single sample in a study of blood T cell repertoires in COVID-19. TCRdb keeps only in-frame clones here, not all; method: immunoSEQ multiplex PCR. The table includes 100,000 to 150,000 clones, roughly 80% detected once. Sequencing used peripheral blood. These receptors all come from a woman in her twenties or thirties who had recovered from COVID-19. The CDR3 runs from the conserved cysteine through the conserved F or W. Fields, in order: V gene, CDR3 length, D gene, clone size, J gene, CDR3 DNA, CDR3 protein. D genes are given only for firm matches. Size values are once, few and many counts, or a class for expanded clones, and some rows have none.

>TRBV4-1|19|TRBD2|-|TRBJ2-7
TGCGCCAGCAGCCAAGCGACCAGCGGGAGGGTATCTTCCATGGGCGAGCAGTACTTC
CASSQATSGRVSSMGEQYF
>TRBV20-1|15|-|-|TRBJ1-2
TGCAGTGCTAGTAATCTGGGACACCAATTAAATGGCTACACCTTC
CSASNLGHQLNGYTF
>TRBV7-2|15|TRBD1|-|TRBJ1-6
TGTGCCAGCAGCGCCACAGGGGGCCATAATTCACCCCTCCACTTT
CASSATGGHNSPLHF
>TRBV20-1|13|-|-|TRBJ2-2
TGCAGTGCTAGTACCCAGGGCGACGGGGAGCTGTTTTTT
CSASTQGDGELFF
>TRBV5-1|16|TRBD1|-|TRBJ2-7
TGCGCCAGCAGCGAAAACCCACAGGGGCCTTCCTACGAGCAGTACTTC
CASSENPQGPSYEQYF
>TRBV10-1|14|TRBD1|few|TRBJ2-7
TGCGCCAGCAGTAGGGACAGCTCATCGGGAGAGCAGTACTTC
CASSRDSSSGEQYF
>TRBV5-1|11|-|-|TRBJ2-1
TGCGCCAGCAGCTCCAACAATGAGCAGTTCTTC
CASSSNNEQFF
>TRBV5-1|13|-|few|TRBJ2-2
TGCGCCAGCGGGATACAGGGTTCCGGGGAGCTGTTTTTT
CASGIQGSGELFF
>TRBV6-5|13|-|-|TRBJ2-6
TGTGCCAGCAGTTACTCGCTCCTAAACGTCCTGACTTTC
CASSYSLLNVLTF
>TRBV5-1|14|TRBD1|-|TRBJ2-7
TGCGCCAGCAGCGACTGGACAGGCAGCTCCGAGCAGTACTTC
CASSDWTGSSEQYF
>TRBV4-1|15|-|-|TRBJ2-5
TGCGCCAGCAGCCAAGAACCGGGCCCAGGGGAGACCCAGTACTTC
CASSQEPGPGETQYF
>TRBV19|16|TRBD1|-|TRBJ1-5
TGTGCCAGTACCGGGACAGGGGGCCGATCTGCTCAGCCCCAGCATTTT
CASTGTGGRSAQPQHF
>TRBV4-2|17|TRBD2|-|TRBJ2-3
TGTGCCAGCAGCCACGGACTAGCGGGACCCCTCACAGATACGCAGTATTTT
CASSHGLAGPLTDTQYF
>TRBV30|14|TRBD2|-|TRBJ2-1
TGTGCCTGGAGTAGTAGCGGGGGGGCCAGGGAGCAGTTCTTC
CAWSSSGGAREQFF
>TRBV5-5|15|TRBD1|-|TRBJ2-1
TGTGCCAGCAGCCGGGACAGGAGGGATACAGGCGAGCAGTTCTTC
CASSRDRRDTGEQFF
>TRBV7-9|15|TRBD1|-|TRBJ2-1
TGTGCCAGCAGCTTGACAGGGGGCGCGGGCAATGAGCAGTTCTTC
CASSLTGGAGNEQFF
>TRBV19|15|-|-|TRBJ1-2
TGTGCCAGTAGTTCGACAGGAGGTGGCGGCTATGGCTACACCTTC
CASSSTGGGGYGYTF
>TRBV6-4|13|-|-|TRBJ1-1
TGTGCCAGCAGTGAGCGGGCGCAAGCTGAAGCTTTCTTT
CASSERAQAEAFF
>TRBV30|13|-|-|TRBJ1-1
TGTGCCTGGAACGCACAGGTTAACACTGAAGCTTTCTTT
CAWNAQVNTEAFF
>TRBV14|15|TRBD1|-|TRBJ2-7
TGTGCCAGCAGCAGAATGACAGGGACGGGCTACGAGCAGTACTTC
CASSRMTGTGYEQYF
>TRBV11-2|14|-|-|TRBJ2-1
TGTGCCAGCAGCTCGGGTGTGGCGAGCAATGAGCAGTTCTTC
CASSSGVASNEQFF
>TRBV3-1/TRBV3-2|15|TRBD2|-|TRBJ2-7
TGTGCCAGCAGCCTCAATCGGGGAGGGGTGAACGAGCAGTACTTC
CASSLNRGGVNEQYF
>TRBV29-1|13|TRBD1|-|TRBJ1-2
TGCAGCGTTGATGGACAGGGGGCAGGTGGCTACACCTTC
CSVDGQGAGGYTF
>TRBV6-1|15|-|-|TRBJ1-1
TGTGCCAGCAGTGAAGGACGGGTCCGGTGGACTGAAGCTTTCTTT
CASSEGRVRWTEAFF
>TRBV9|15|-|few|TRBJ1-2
TGTGCCAGCAGCGTGCTCGGAACAGGGCCCTATGGCTACACCTTC
CASSVLGTGPYGYTF
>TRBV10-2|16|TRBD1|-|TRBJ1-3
TGCGCCAGCAGTGGGGGACAGGGATACTCTGGAAACACCATATATTTT
CASSGGQGYSGNTIYF
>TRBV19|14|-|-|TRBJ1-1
TGTGCCAGTAAGGTAGGAGGGAGATACACTGAAGCTTTCTTT
CASKVGGRYTEAFF
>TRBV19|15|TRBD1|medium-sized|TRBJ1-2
TGTGCCAGTAAAATTTCGACAGGGACTAACTATGGCTACACCTTC
CASKISTGTNYGYTF
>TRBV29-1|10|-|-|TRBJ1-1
TGCAGCGGAGGGGGCACTGAAGCTTTCTTT
CSGGGTEAFF
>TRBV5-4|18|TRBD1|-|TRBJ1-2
TGTGCCAGCAGCGGGAGTTTGGGGACAGGCGAGGCGGACTATGGCTACACCTTC
CASSGSLGTGEADYGYTF
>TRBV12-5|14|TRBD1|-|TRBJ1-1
TGTGCTAGTGGTTTGGATTTAGACAGGGCCGAAGCTTTCTTT
CASGLDLDRAEAFF
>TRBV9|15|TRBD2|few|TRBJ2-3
TGTGCCAGCAGCGTCGATAGCGGGGGCACAGATACGCAGTATTTT
CASSVDSGGTDTQYF